The T cell receptor (beta chain) described here comes from a study of regulatory T cells in long-lasting Graves disease. Looking at the study overall: Over 5 years of antithyroid drugs with positive TSH receptor antibodies was taken to mean persistent Graves' disease.

With regard to this clonotype: Its antigen is still unknown.

Study-wide points: Owing to a sample size that was small, accuracy may have been reduced. Persistent disease favored TRBV28, TRBJ1-2 and TRBJ2-5.

Arm-PCR of CDR3 regions and iRepertoire HTBI primers were the basis on which TCR beta libraries were built. A single record per CDR3 protein comes from TCRdb applying MiXCR to the multiplex PCR reads. The table includes 700,000 or so distinct CDR3 sequences, about 32% detected once. Regarding time point: persistent/refractory GD, antithyroid drugs over 5 years with positive TRAb. PBMC RNA served as the TCR library source. As collected, the peripheral blood samples measured 7 to 9.5 milliliters each and went into EDTA tubes. Trimming left V 6 bases short and J 10 bases short, with 12 bases between. The CDR3 length is 10 residues. Germline CDR1 reads DFQATT; CDR2 reads SNEGSKA (reference sequence).

Specimen: peripheral blood mononuclear cells (PBMCs), collected when the disease was refractory, from a patient treated with antithyroid drugs. This chain connects TRBV20-1 to TRBJ1-1; D is undetermined. This TCR came from a female donor with Graves disease. CDR3 sequence: CSAPPLRAFF. CDR3 nucleotides: TGCAGTGCCCCTCCCTTACGAGCTTTCTTT.